A selection of T cell receptor beta chains follows, all from one sample in a study of shared clonotypes between healthy human individuals. The repertoire was sequenced with immunoSEQ multiplex PCR; TCRdb's copy has only in-frame clones and lacks some. The table lists some 2,000,000 clones, under 97% of them singletons. Sequencing input: naive CD4+ T cells sorted from blood. The receptors come from a man aged 18 to 29 in good health. Both conserved end residues are part of each CDR3.

V: TRBV10-1
CDR3: CASSTDGEAFF

V: TRBV18
CDR3: CASSRSGTDALGYTF

V: TRBV6-6
CDR3: CASSLTGLRGEKLFF

V: TRBV7-2
CDR3: CASSLGSKGNQPQHF

V: TRBV9
CDR3: CASSVEVGSGNTIYF

V: TRBV19
CDR3: CASKSGRAQETQYF

V: TRBV4-3
CDR3: CASSQALVAGDYEQYF

V: TRBV28
CDR3: CASSPRAYGYTF

V: TRBV5-1
CDR3: CASSLGPPGEEQYF

V: TRBV5-1
CDR3: CASSLVSGFNQPQHF

V: TRBV10-3
CDR3: CATASGEQETQYF

V: TRBV19
CDR3: CASSIVARGNYEQYF

V: TRBV18
CDR3: CASSPNGADEQYF

V: TRBV5-1
CDR3: CASSRDGNTIYF

V: TRBV6-1
CDR3: CASSPDRGLNQPQHF

V: TRBV19
CDR3: CASSIRLAGGRTVEETQYF

V: TRBV5-1
CDR3: CASSAGGATDYGYTF

V: TRBV27
CDR3: CASSRKEAGGSSPLHF

V: TRBV7-2
CDR3: CASSQGKNQPQHF

V: TRBV6-5
CDR3: CASLAGTEAFF